A single sample is the source of the 6 T cell receptor beta chains below, sequenced in a study of shared clonotypes between healthy human individuals. Measured with immunoSEQ multiplex PCR; TCRdb has only the in-frame clones, and not every one. The sample holds around 1.1 million clones; about 84% are singletons and the top ten take 0.5% to 0.65%. Sequences were obtained from memory CD4+ T cells from PBMCs. Subset defined: CD45RA-negative fraction. The receptors were sampled from a man younger than 30 in good health. Some clones in this sample may be carry-over from other donors' samples.

This clone came up a few times. The chain couples TRBV9 to TRBJ1-1; D is ambiguous. Germline V gene sequence: CDR1 SGDLS, CDR2 YYNGEE. The CDR3 is 14 residues long. With 0 bases removed from V and 1 base from J, the gap between germline ends came to 7 bases. CDR3 region: CASSVGNWNTEAFF. Here the CDR3 DNA reads TGTGCCAGCAGCGTAGGGAATTGGAACACTGAAGCTTTCTTT.

As for this clone: This could be a read error, since a much larger clone is one nucleotide away. The chain combines TRBV13 with TRBJ1-1, with D hard to call. Germline V gene lookup returns CDR1 PRHDT and CDR2 FYEKMQ (reference sequence). The CDR3 covers 12 residues. The V and J ends lost 5 bases and 1 base respectively, with 5 bases between them. CDR3 nucleotide sequence: TGTGCCAGCAGCGTTCGGAACACTGAAGCTTTCTTT. As protein: CASSVRNTEAFF.

This chain uses TRBV28 with TRBJ1-5, with 8 positions matching TRBD1. This CDR3 region has 15 residues. Trimming removed 3 bases from V and 7 bases from J; junction bases left unmatched: 8. Germline V CDR1 and CDR2: MDHEN, SYDVKM. DNA for the CDR3: TGTGCCAGCAGTTTTACAAACAGGGGGGGACAGCCCCAGCATTTT. Its translation: CASSFTNRGGQPQHF.

V and J are TRBV4-1 and TRBJ2-1, with no clear D. Germline V gives CDR1 MGHRA, CDR2 YSYEKL. The CDR3 runs to 14 residues. V gave up 0 bases and J gave up 6 bases, with 9 bases separating them. CDR3 amino acids: CASSQDPSRNEQFF. In DNA form, the CDR3 reads TGCGCCAGCAGCCAAGATCCAAGCCGCAATGAGCAGTTCTTC.

This clone was seen once. The rearrangement uses TRBV29-1 and TRBJ2-3; D unresolved. The CDR3 has 11 amino acids. Trimming removed 7 bases from V and 6 bases from J, with 11 bases in between. Germline assignment: CDR1 SQVTM and CDR2 ANQGSEA. This CDR3 reads CSAYPGDTQYF. As DNA, the CDR3 is TGCAGCGCCTACCCCGGGGATACGCAGTATTTT.

V is TRBV11-2 and J is TRBJ2-5; 7 bases are shared with TRBD1. CDR3 length equals 14 residues. In germline, CDR1 is SGHAT, CDR2 FQNNGV. The V segment lost 5 bases and the J segment 2 bases; nucleotides outside the gene matches: 5. CDR3 sequence (DNA): TGTGCCAGCAGCCCCGGGACAGTACAAGAGACCCAGTACTTC. Protein product: CASSPGTVQETQYF.